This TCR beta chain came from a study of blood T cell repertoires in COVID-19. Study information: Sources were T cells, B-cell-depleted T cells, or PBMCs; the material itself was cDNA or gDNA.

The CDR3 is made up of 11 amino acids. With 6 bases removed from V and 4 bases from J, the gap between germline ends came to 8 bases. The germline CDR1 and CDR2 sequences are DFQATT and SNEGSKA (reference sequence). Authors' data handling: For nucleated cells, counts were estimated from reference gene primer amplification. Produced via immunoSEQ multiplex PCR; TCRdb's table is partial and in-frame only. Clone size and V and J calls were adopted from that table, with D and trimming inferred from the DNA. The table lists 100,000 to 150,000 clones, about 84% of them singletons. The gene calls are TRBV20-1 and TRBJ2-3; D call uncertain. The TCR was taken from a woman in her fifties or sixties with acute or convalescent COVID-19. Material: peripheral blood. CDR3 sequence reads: CSAIYSDTQYF. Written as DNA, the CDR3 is TGCAGTGCCATATACTCAGATACGCAGTATTTT.